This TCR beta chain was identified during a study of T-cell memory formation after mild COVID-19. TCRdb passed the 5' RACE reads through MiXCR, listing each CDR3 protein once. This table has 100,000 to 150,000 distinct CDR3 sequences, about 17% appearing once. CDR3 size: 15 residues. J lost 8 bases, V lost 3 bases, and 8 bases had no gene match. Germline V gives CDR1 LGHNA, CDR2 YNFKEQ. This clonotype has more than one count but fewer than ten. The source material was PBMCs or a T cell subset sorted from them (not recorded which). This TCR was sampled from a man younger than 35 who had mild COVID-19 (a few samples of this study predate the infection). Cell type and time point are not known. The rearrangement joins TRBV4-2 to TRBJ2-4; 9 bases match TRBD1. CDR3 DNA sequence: TGTGCCAGCAGCCATAGACAGGGGGTAGGAGACATTCAGTACTTC. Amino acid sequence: CASSHRQGVGDIQYF.